This T cell receptor beta chain was sequenced in a study of T cell responses to AZD1222 COVID-19 vaccine. The CDR3 consists of 14 residues. V gave up 2 bases and J gave up 7 bases, with 16 bases separating them. The germline V gene has CDR1 SGHRS and CDR2 YFSETQ. Some clones are missing from TCRdb's copy, which holds only in-frame ones; the method was immunoSEQ multiplex PCR. Here the sample spans approximately 110,000 clones, 87% being singletons. General study results and limits: Among AZD1222 vaccinees, only five or six were seropositive at baseline.

Turning to this clone: Antigen unknown.

This sequence was found in an adult who received the AZD1222 COVID-19 vaccine. The input for sequencing was peripheral blood, taken 28 days after the second AZD1222 dose. The V gene is TRBV5-1, the J gene TRBJ2-7; D unresolved. CDR3 protein: CASSFEPASGEQYF. The CDR3 DNA reads as TGCGCCAGCAGCTTTGAGCCAGCCAGTGGGGAGCAGTACTTC.